A selection of T cell receptor beta chains follows, all from one sample in a study of T cell changes during pregnancy in multiple sclerosis. The table came from immunoSEQ multiplex PCR; TCRdb's copy has only in-frame clones and leaves some out. The sample holds under 50,000 clones; around nine tenths are singletons and the top ten take under 0.75%. The sequencing here drew on CD4+ T cells from peripheral blood mononuclear cells, taken in the second trimester of pregnancy. All receptors come from a female donor in good health, enrolled as a control in a pregnancy study. Each CDR3 is given with its conserved first and last residue. D genes are given only for firm matches. Size is omitted from some rows. Given values are once, few, many or a class for expanded clones.

clone size	V gene	J gene	D gene	CDR3 length	CDR3 protein	CDR3 DNA
-	TRBV7-2	TRBJ2-3	TRBD1	14	CASSYTGGTDTQYF	TGTGCCAGCAGCTATACAGGGGGAACAGATACGCAGTATTTT
-	TRBV4-3	TRBJ2-2	TRBD2	16	CASSQGGGRNTGELFF	TGCGCCAGCAGCCAAGGCGGCGGGAGAAACACCGGGGAGCTGTTTTTT
-	TRBV19	TRBJ2-7	TRBD1	14	CASSIGDRDYEQYF	TGTGCCAGTAGTATAGGGGACAGAGACTACGAGCAGTACTTC
-	TRBV4-2	TRBJ2-6	TRBD1	16	CASSRQDRAGANVLTF	TGTGCCAGCAGCCGCCAAGACAGGGCTGGGGCCAACGTCCTGACTTTC
-	TRBV4-2	TRBJ1-5	TRBD1	16	CASSQDAGTGVLPQHF	TGTGCCAGCAGCCAAGATGCGGGGACAGGGGTGTTGCCCCAGCATTTT
once	TRBV18	TRBJ2-3	TRBD1	16	CASSPQGAGNTDTQYF	TGTGCCAGCTCACCACAGGGGGCCGGAAACACAGATACGCAGTATTTT
-	TRBV6-6	TRBJ2-1	TRBD2	15	CASSRSGGAQGEQFF	TGTGCCAGCAGCCGTAGCGGGGGGGCCCAGGGTGAGCAGTTCTTC
-	TRBV7-9	TRBJ2-1	TRBD1	15	CASSLEGTVTDEQFF	TGTGCCAGCAGCTTAGAGGGGACAGTGACGGATGAGCAGTTCTTC
-	TRBV5-6	TRBJ1-1	TRBD1	19	CASNNLGGGQGAKNTEAFF	TGTGCCAGCAACAATTTGGGGGGGGGACAGGGGGCCAAGAACACTGAAGCTTTCTTT
-	TRBV18	TRBJ2-5	-	14	CASSPLSREETQYF	TGTGCCAGCTCACCACTCTCTCGAGAAGAGACCCAGTACTTC
once	TRBV7-2	TRBJ2-4	TRBD1	12	CASSLDRGRRYF	TGTGCCAGCAGCCTCGACAGGGGGCGAAGGTACTTC
-	TRBV7-8	TRBJ2-5	-	13	CASSPVVEETQYF	TGTGCCAGCAGCCCCGTGGTAGAAGAGACCCAGTACTTC
-	TRBV4-3	TRBJ2-7	TRBD1	16	CASSQHAGTGDYEQYF	TGCGCCAGCAGCCAACATGCCGGGACAGGGGACTACGAGCAGTACTTC
-	TRBV2	TRBJ2-5	-	12	CASYRGASAQYF	TGTGCCAGCTACCGGGGTGCTTCGGCCCAGTACTTC
-	TRBV7-2	TRBJ2-3	-	14	CASSLGAGTDTQYF	TGTGCCAGCAGCTTAGGGGCTGGCACAGATACGCAGTATTTT
-	TRBV5-8	TRBJ2-7	-	15	CASSFYSARVPEQYF	TGTGCCAGCAGCTTCTATTCGGCCAGGGTACCCGAGCAGTACTTC
-	TRBV6-5	TRBJ2-3	-	14	CASSYGTWPDTQYF	TGTGCCAGCAGTTACGGGACATGGCCCGATACGCAGTATTTT
-	TRBV28	TRBJ1-1	-	11	CASTMNTEAFF	TGTGCCAGCACCATGAACACTGAAGCTTTCTTT
-	TRBV6-1	TRBJ2-1	-	14	CASSELYSYNEQFF	TGTGCCAGCAGTGAGTTGTACTCCTACAATGAGCAGTTCTTC
once	TRBV19	TRBJ2-1	-	14	CASSIGQAYNEQFF	TGTGCCAGTAGTATAGGGCAAGCCTACAATGAGCAGTTCTTC
-	TRBV28	TRBJ1-2	-	12	CASSLQGYGYTF	TGTGCCAGCAGTTTACAGGGCTATGGCTACACCTTC
-	TRBV7-2	TRBJ2-3	TRBD1	15	CASSSDRVFVDTQYF	TGTGCCAGCAGCTCGGACAGGGTTTTTGTAGATACGCAGTATTTT
-	TRBV19	TRBJ1-4	TRBD1	14	CASSKGQVREKLFF	TGTGCCAGTAGTAAGGGACAGGTTCGTGAAAAACTGTTTTTT
-	TRBV2	TRBJ2-1	-	13	CASSAIQGTEQFF	TGTGCCAGCAGTGCTATTCAGGGGACTGAGCAGTTCTTC
-	TRBV7-2	TRBJ2-7	-	14	CASSFGTRTYEQYF	TGTGCCAGCAGCTTCGGGACACGGACCTACGAGCAGTACTTC
-	TRBV7-8	TRBJ2-1	TRBD2	17	CASSPNMGLAGQNEQFF	TGTGCCAGCAGCCCGAACATGGGACTAGCGGGGCAGAATGAGCAGTTCTTC
-	TRBV6-5	TRBJ2-3	-	12	CASNQIRDTQYF	TGTGCCAGCAATCAGATAAGAGATACGCAGTATTTT
-	TRBV19	TRBJ2-1	-	15	CASRIPGRSPDEQFF	TGTGCCAGTAGGATACCGGGTCGAAGCCCTGATGAGCAGTTCTTC
-	TRBV4-3	TRBJ2-5	-	17	CASSQERGTGLQETQYF	TGCGCCAGCAGCCAAGAGAGGGGGACGGGGCTCCAAGAGACCCAGTACTTC